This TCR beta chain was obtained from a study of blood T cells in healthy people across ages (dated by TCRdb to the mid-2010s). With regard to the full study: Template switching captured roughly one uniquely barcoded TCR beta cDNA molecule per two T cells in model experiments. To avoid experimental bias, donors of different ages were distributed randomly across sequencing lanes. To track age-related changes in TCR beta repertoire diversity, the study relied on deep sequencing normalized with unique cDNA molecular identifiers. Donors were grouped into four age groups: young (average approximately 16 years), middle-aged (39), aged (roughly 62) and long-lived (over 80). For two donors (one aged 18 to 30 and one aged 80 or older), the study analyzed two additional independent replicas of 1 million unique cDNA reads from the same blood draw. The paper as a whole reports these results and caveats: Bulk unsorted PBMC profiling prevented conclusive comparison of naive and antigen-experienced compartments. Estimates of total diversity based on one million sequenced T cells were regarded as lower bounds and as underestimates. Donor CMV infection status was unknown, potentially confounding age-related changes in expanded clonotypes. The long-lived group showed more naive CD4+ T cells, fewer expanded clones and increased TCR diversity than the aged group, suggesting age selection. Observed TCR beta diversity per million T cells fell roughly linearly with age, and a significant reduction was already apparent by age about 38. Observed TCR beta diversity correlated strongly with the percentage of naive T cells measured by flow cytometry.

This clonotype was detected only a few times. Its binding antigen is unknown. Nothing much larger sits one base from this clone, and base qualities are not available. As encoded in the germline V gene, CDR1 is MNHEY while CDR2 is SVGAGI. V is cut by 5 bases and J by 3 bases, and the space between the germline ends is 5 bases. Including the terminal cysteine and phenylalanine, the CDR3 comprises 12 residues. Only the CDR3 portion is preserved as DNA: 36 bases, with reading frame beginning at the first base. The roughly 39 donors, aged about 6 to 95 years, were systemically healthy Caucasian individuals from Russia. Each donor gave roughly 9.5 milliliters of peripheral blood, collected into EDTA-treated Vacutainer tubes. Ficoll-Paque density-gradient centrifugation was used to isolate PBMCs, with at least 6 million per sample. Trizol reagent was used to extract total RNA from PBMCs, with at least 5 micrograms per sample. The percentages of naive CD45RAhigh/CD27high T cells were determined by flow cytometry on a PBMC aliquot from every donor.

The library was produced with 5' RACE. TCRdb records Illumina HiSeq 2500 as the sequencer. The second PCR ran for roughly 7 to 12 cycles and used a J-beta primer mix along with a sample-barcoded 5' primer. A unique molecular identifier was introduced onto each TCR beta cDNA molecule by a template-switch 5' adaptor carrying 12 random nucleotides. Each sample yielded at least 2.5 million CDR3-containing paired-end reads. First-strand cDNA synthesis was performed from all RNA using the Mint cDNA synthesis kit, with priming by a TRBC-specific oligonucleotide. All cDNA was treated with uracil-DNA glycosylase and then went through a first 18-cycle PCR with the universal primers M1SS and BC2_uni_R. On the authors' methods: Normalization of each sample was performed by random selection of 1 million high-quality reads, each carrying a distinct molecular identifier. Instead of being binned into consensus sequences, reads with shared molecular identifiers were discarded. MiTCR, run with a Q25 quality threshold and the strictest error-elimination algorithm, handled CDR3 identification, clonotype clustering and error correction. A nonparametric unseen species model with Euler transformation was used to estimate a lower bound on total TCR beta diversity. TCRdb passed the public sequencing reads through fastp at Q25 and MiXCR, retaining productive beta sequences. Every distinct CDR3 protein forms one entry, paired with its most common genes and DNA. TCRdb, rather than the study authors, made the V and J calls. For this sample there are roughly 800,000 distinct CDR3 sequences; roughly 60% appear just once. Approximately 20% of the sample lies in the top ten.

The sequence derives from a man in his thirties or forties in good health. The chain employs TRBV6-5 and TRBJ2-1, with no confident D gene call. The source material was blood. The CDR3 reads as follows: CASSADYNEQFF. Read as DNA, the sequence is TGTGCCAGCAGTGCAGACTACAATGAGCAGTTCTTC.